A selection of T cell receptor beta chains follows, all from one sample in a study of blood T cell repertoires in COVID-19. Sequencing was performed with immunoSEQ multiplex PCR; in TCRdb, only in-frame clones are kept and a portion is missing. The sample has around 69,000 clones; 82% are singletons. Sequencing was performed on peripheral blood. These receptors originate from an older woman with acute or convalescent COVID-19. Each CDR3 is given with its conserved first and last residue. Each record gives: V gene, D gene, clone size, J gene, CDR3 protein, CDR3 DNA. A D gene is named only where the DNA matches it firmly. For some rows the clone size is stated as once, few or many, or as a class when expanded; others skip it.

>TRBV6-2/TRBV6-3|TRBD2|few|TRBJ2-5
CASSPASGRTQETQYF
TGTGCCAGCAGCCCTGCTAGCGGGAGGACCCAAGAGACCCAGTACTTC
>TRBV4-1|TRBD1|NA|TRBJ2-4
CASSLLDRGGNIQYF
TGCGCCAGCAGCCTCTTGGACAGGGGGGGAAACATTCAGTACTTC
>TRBV2|TRBD1|NA|TRBJ1-5
CASSEQGDGNQPQHF
TGTGCCAGCAGTGAACAGGGGGACGGCAATCAGCCCCAGCATTTT
>TRBV11-2|TRBD2|NA|TRBJ2-7
CASSLSGGRYEQYF
TGTGCCAGCAGCTTATCGGGGGGTAGGTACGAGCAGTACTTC
>TRBV27|TRBD1|NA|TRBJ2-3
CASSTLLRTGGTDTQYF
TGTGCCAGCAGTACTCTACTTCGGACAGGGGGAACAGATACGCAGTATTTT
>TRBV5-8|TRBD1|NA|TRBJ2-5
CASSLTGTGGKTQYF
TGTGCCAGCAGCTTAACCGGGACAGGGGGAAAGACCCAGTACTTC
>TRBV9|NA|once|TRBJ2-7
CASSVEASGGVYEQYF
TGTGCCAGCAGCGTAGAGGCCTCCGGAGGGGTCTACGAGCAGTACTTC
>TRBV23-1|TRBD1|few|TRBJ2-2
CASSHTTGGGYTGELFF
TGCGCCAGCAGTCACACTACAGGGGGCGGTTATACCGGGGAGCTGTTTTTT
>TRBV28|NA|NA|TRBJ1-1
CASTPGGMNTEAFF
TGTGCCAGCACCCCCGGAGGGATGAACACTGAAGCTTTCTTT
>TRBV9|NA|NA|TRBJ2-2
CASSPELTTGELFF
TGTGCCAGCAGCCCTGAACTAACCACCGGGGAGCTGTTTTTT
>TRBV5-5|NA|NA|TRBJ2-7
CASIPTLRDYEQYF
TGTGCCAGCATCCCGACTCTCAGAGACTACGAGCAGTACTTC
>TRBV4-1|NA|few|TRBJ2-4
CASSPEKVRKNIQYF
TGCGCCAGCAGCCCGGAGAAGGTCCGGAAAAACATTCAGTACTTC
>TRBV10-2|NA|NA|TRBJ1-6
CASTTATRDNSPLHF
TGCGCCAGCACCACCGCTACTAGAGATAATTCACCCCTCCACTTT
>TRBV20-1|NA|NA|TRBJ1-5
CSASPQTHSNQPQHF
TGCAGTGCTAGTCCCCAGACACATAGCAATCAGCCCCAGCATTTT
>TRBV4-1|NA|NA|TRBJ1-3
CASSQQVGSGNTIYF
TGCGCCAGCAGCCAACAGGTTGGTTCTGGAAACACCATATATTTT
>TRBV29-1|TRBD1|once|TRBJ2-7
CSVGQGNEQYF
TGCAGCGTGGGACAGGGCAACGAGCAGTACTTC
>TRBV6-5|NA|once|TRBJ2-7
CASSYLPGHPYEQYF
TGTGCCAGCAGTTACCTCCCGGGACACCCCTACGAGCAGTACTTC
>TRBV5-4|TRBD1|NA|TRBJ1-2
CASSARGDGYTF
TGTGCCAGCAGCGCCAGGGGGGATGGCTACACCTTC
>TRBV7-2|NA|NA|TRBJ2-1
CASSQLASEQFF
TGTGCCAGCAGCCAACTAGCTTCTGAGCAGTTCTTC
>TRBV18|NA|NA|TRBJ1-1
CASSPRSGEGAEAFF
TGTGCCAGCTCACCACGTTCAGGGGAGGGGGCTGAAGCTTTCTTT
>TRBV24-1|NA|NA|TRBJ2-1
CATSDQVTLANEQFF
TGTGCCACCAGTGATCAAGTGACATTGGCGAATGAGCAGTTCTTC
>TRBV2|TRBD1|NA|TRBJ1-2
CASTTPGQNYGYTF
TGTGCCAGCACGACCCCGGGACAGAACTATGGCTACACCTTC
>TRBV2|NA|NA|TRBJ2-4
CASRAEHVAKNIQYF
TGTGCCAGCAGGGCAGAACATGTAGCCAAAAACATTCAGTACTTC
>TRBV6-5|NA|NA|TRBJ1-1
CASGRRETMNTEAFF
TGTGCCAGCGGGAGGCGTGAAACAATGAACACTGAAGCTTTCTTT
>TRBV6-1|NA|NA|TRBJ1-3
CASSERHHQGGNTIYF
TGTGCCAGCAGTGAAAGGCATCATCAGGGTGGAAACACCATATATTTT